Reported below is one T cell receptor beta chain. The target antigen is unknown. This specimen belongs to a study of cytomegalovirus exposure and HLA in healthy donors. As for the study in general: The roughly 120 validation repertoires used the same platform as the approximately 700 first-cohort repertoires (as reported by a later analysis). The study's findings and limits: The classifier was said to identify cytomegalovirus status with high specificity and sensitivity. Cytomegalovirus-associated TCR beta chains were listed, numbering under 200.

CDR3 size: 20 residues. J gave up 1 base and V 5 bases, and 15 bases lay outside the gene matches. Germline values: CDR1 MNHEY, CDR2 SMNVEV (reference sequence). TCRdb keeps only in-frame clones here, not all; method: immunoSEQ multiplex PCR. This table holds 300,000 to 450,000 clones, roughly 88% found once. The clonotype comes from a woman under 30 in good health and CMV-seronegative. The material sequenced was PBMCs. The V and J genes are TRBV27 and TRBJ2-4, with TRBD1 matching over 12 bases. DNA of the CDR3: TGTGCCAGCAGTCTCAACTCCGGGACAGGGGGCCGGATCGCCAAAAACATTCAGTACTTC. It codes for CASSLNSGTGGRIAKNIQYF.